Given below is one TCR beta chain in context. Sequencing was performed with immunoSEQ multiplex PCR; in TCRdb, only in-frame clones are kept and a portion is missing. The repertoire holds under 350,000 clones, with 86% as singletons. These data are taken from a study of blood T cell repertoires in COVID-19. Study summary: The origin of the acute and convalescent COVID-19 samples was the United States, Italy and Spain. PBMCs, B-cell-depleted T cells, or T cells were the source of the cDNA or gDNA that made up the material.

Germline CDR1 WNHNN, CDR2 SYGVQD (reference sequence). This CDR3 has 17 residues. V was pared by 2 bases and J by 0 bases, with 6 bases of the junction left unmatched. Individuals aged about 18 to 90 years were recruited from 24 US areas. Clinical history as reported by participants underpinned cohort assignment. Sequenced: PBMCs or T cells enriched from blood (not recorded which). The source is a woman in her thirties or forties with acute COVID-19. The J gene is TRBJ2-3, the V gene TRBV10-1; 9 positions match TRBD2. The CDR3 protein is CASSEGGLALSTDTQYF. The CDR3, as DNA: TGCGCCAGCAGTGAGGGGGGACTAGCTCTAAGCACAGATACGCAGTATTTT.